A selection of T cell receptor beta chains follows, all from one sample in a study of beta chain features in type 1 diabetes. Using immunoSEQ multiplex PCR, the repertoire was profiled, and TCRdb retains in-frame clones only, with some absent. The sample holds about 40,000 clones, 45% to 50% seen once. Sequencing was done on a sample of central memory CD4+ T cells from blood. The receptors stem from a woman aged 18-29 years in good health. Both conserved end residues are part of each CDR3. A D gene is named only where the DNA matches it firmly. Not every row has a clone size; where given, it reads once, few, many or a size class.

>few|.|TRBJ1-1|TRBV18
CASSPQGSMNTEAFF
TGTGCCAGCTCACCACAGGGGTCTATGAACACTGAAGCTTTCTTT
>few|.|TRBJ1-6|TRBV2
CASSVVGTSNSPLHF
TGTGCCAGCAGTGTGGTCGGGACTAGTAATTCACCCCTCCACTTT
>.|TRBD2|TRBJ2-3|TRBV5-1
CASSLGLASRSDTQYF
TGCGCCAGCAGCTTGGGACTAGCCTCTAGGTCAGATACGCAGTATTTT
>.|.|TRBJ2-1|TRBV6-1
CASSEQQVGEQFF
TGTGCCAGCAGTGAGCAACAGGTTGGGGAGCAGTTCTTC
>.|TRBD1|TRBJ2-1|TRBV5-4
CASSSRDRTLGEQFF
TGTGCCAGCAGCTCCCGGGACAGGACGCTTGGTGAGCAGTTCTTC
>.|.|TRBJ2-7|TRBV4-2
CASSQVSRGTYEQYF
TGTGCCAGCAGCCAAGTGTCACGGGGTACCTACGAGCAGTACTTC
>few|TRBD1|TRBJ2-1|TRBV5-4
CASSLAQQGAGNEQFF
TGTGCCAGCAGCTTGGCTCAGCAGGGGGCGGGCAATGAGCAGTTCTTC
>.|.|TRBJ2-7|TRBV27
CASSFLPGSSYEQYF
TGTGCCAGCAGTTTTCTCCCAGGTAGCTCCTACGAGCAGTACTTC
>.|.|TRBJ2-7|TRBV6-1
CASSEVSGRGYEQYF
TGTGCCAGCAGTGAAGTGTCAGGGAGGGGGTACGAGCAGTACTTC
>.|TRBD2|TRBJ2-1|TRBV6-1
CASEIRERGEQFF
TGTGCCAGCGAAATAAGAGAGCGGGGTGAGCAGTTCTTC
>medium-sized|.|TRBJ2-7|TRBV18
CASSPVGLQGALSYEQYF
TGTGCCAGCTCCCCAGTCGGCCTCCAGGGCGCCCTTTCCTACGAGCAGTACTTC
>.|TRBD1|TRBJ2-7|TRBV2
CASSRDRAYEQYF
TGTGCCAGCAGTCGGGACAGGGCCTACGAGCAGTACTTC
>.|TRBD1|TRBJ1-1|TRBV6-1
CASSEARGTGGRNTEAFF
TGTGCCAGCAGTGAAGCGCGCGGGACAGGGGGGAGGAACACTGAAGCTTTCTTT
>.|TRBD2|TRBJ2-1|TRBV7-9
CASSANRLAGGPGVQFF
TGTGCCAGCAGCGCCAACCGACTAGCGGGAGGGCCGGGCGTGCAGTTCTTC
>.|.|TRBJ2-2|TRBV25-1
CASSENPPGGGELFF
TGTGCCAGCAGTGAAAACCCGCCGGGTGGCGGGGAGCTGTTTTTT
>.|TRBD2|TRBJ2-5|TRBV7-2
CASSPRMSGVYGRETQYF
TGTGCCAGCAGTCCTCGAATGAGCGGGGTCTATGGAAGGGAGACCCAGTACTTC
>.|.|TRBJ1-2|TRBV5-4
CASSGKQGNYGYTF
TGTGCCAGCAGCGGAAAGCAGGGAAACTATGGCTACACCTTC
>.|.|TRBJ1-1|TRBV6-5
CASSYGAVPEAFF
TGTGCCAGCAGTTACGGGGCGGTACCCGAAGCTTTCTTT
>few|.|TRBJ1-5|TRBV7-2
CASSLTSGVGQPQHF
TGTGCCAGCAGCTTAACCTCAGGGGTAGGGCAGCCCCAGCATTTT
>.|TRBD1|TRBJ2-1|TRBV7-6
CASSPRGQTGQFF
TGTGCCAGCAGCCCTAGGGGACAGACAGGGCAGTTCTTC
>.|TRBD1|TRBJ2-5|TRBV2
CAAHRGLEETQYF
TGTGCCGCCCACAGGGGGCTGGAGGAGACCCAGTACTTC
>.|.|TRBJ2-7|TRBV6-4
CASSAMFRQAREEYF
TGTGCCAGCAGTGCAATGTTCAGACAGGCCCGCGAGGAGTACTTC
>.|TRBD1|TRBJ2-1|TRBV19
CASSVGDSSEFNEQFF
TGTGCCAGTAGTGTCGGGGACAGCTCTGAGTTCAATGAGCAGTTCTTC
>.|TRBD2|TRBJ2-1|TRBV7-9
CASSLVTSGGLSYNEQFF
TGTGCCAGCAGCTTAGTAACTAGCGGGGGCCTCTCCTACAATGAGCAGTTCTTC
>.|.|TRBJ2-4|TRBV4-1
CASSQDEKSALKNIQYF
TGCGCCAGCAGCCAAGATGAAAAAAGCGCACTAAAAAACATTCAGTACTTC
>.|TRBD2|TRBJ2-1|TRBV5-6
CASSFGAGGNEQFF
TGTGCCAGCAGCTTCGGCGCGGGGGGGAATGAGCAGTTCTTC
>.|.|TRBJ1-4|TRBV7-9
CASSDLDGRGEKLFF
TGTGCCAGCAGCGACCTCGACGGCCGGGGGGAAAAACTGTTTTTT
>.|TRBD1|TRBJ1-1|TRBV9
CASSVGQGNTEAFF
TGTGCCAGCAGCGTCGGACAGGGGAACACTGAAGCTTTCTTT
>many|TRBD1|TRBJ1-2|TRBV5-8
CASSFLLGTGANYGYTF
TGTGCCAGCAGCTTCCTTCTTGGGACAGGGGCCAACTATGGCTACACCTTC
>medium-sized|.|TRBJ1-1|TRBV7-2
CASSLGGPRGPEAFF
TGTGCCAGCAGCTTAGGGGGCCCCAGGGGTCCTGAAGCTTTCTTT
>few|.|TRBJ1-3|TRBV11-2
CASSLERMHSGNTIYF
TGTGCCAGCAGCTTAGAGAGGATGCACTCTGGAAACACCATATATTTT
>few|.|TRBJ2-5|TRBV30
CAWSRDYQETQYF
TGTGCCTGGAGCAGGGACTACCAAGAGACCCAGTACTTC
>few|TRBD2|TRBJ2-7|TRBV18
CASSPPRLAGDSNEQYF
TGTGCCAGCTCACCACCGCGGCTAGCGGGAGACTCCAACGAGCAGTACTTC
>.|.|TRBJ1-2|TRBV19
CASSIRRSDGYTF
TGTGCCAGTAGTATTAGGAGGTCCGATGGCTACACCTTC
>.|TRBD1|TRBJ2-3|TRBV7-3
CASSLRGPITDTQYF
TGTGCCAGCAGCCTGAGGGGGCCGATAACAGATACGCAGTATTTT
>.|TRBD1|TRBJ1-1|TRBV4-2
CASSQAGGRNTEAFF
TGTGCCAGCAGCCAGGCAGGGGGCCGGAACACTGAAGCTTTCTTT
>.|TRBD1|TRBJ2-2|TRBV2
CASSRQGATRGTGELFF
TGTGCCAGCAGTAGACAGGGGGCGACACGGGGCACCGGGGAGCTGTTTTTT
>.|.|TRBJ1-3|TRBV30
CAWSVRGSGNTIYF
TGTGCCTGGAGTGTAAGGGGCTCTGGAAACACCATATATTTT
>few|.|TRBJ1-1|TRBV29-1
CSVVVWAGNTEAFF
TGCAGCGTTGTGGTTTGGGCAGGGAACACTGAAGCTTTCTTT
>.|TRBD2|TRBJ2-1|TRBV5-4
CASSRLAGNNEQFF
TGTGCCAGCAGCAGACTAGCGGGGAACAATGAGCAGTTCTTC
>.|.|TRBJ2-5|TRBV30
CAYYREQETQYF
TGTGCCTACTACAGGGAGCAAGAGACCCAGTACTTC
>.|TRBD2|TRBJ2-3|TRBV30
CAWTRTSSRSDTQYF
TGTGCCTGGACTCGGACTAGTAGTCGATCAGATACGCAGTATTTT
>.|.|TRBJ2-3|TRBV21-1
CASSQKKDRAGDTQYF
TGTGCCAGCAGCCAAAAGAAGGACAGGGCAGGAGATACGCAGTATTTT
>few|.|TRBJ2-5|TRBV6-6
CASRELGTPSETQYF
TGTGCCAGCAGGGAACTAGGGACACCCTCGGAGACCCAGTACTTC
>few|.|TRBJ2-1|TRBV5-1
CASSLVQGDQFF
TGCGCCAGCAGCTTGGTACAAGGAGATCAGTTCTTC
>few|TRBD2|TRBJ2-1|TRBV30
CAWSVLRTSGNSYNEQFF
TGTGCCTGGAGTGTACTGCGTACTAGCGGAAATTCCTACAATGAGCAGTTCTTC
>few|.|TRBJ1-1|TRBV30
CAWSPQGSGTEAFF
TGTGCCTGGAGTCCCCAGGGGTCGGGCACTGAAGCTTTCTTT
>.|.|TRBJ2-7|TRBV5-1
CASSLRGGGSYEQYF
TGCGCCAGCAGCTTGAGGGGGGGAGGATCCTACGAGCAGTACTTC
>once|TRBD1|TRBJ1-1|TRBV6-5
CASSSGQGGETEAFF
TGTGCCAGCAGTTCAGGACAGGGGGGCGAAACTGAAGCTTTCTTT
>.|TRBD2|TRBJ2-2|TRBV5-1
CASRLTGGINTGELFF
TGCGCCAGCAGATTGACCGGGGGGATCAACACCGGGGAGCTGTTTTTT
>.|.|TRBJ1-5|TRBV7-2
CASSLVAGPQHF
TGTGCCAGCAGTTTAGTTGCCGGGCCCCAGCATTTT
>few|.|TRBJ1-3|TRBV7-2
CASDEAAVHSAGNTIYF
TGTGCCAGCGACGAGGCGGCGGTTCACTCGGCTGGAAACACCATATATTTT
>few|TRBD2|TRBJ2-4|TRBV7-3
CASSPRGGASKNIQYF
TGTGCCAGCAGCCCCCGCGGGGGGGCCTCCAAAAACATTCAGTACTTC
>.|.|TRBJ2-5|TRBV2
CASGAGALETQYF
TGTGCCAGCGGGGCAGGGGCCTTAGAGACCCAGTACTTC
>few|TRBD1|TRBJ1-2|TRBV2
CASSADRSYGYTF
TGTGCCAGCAGTGCGGACAGGTCGTATGGCTACACCTTC
>.|TRBD1|TRBJ2-3|TRBV5-4
CASSLMDRGASTDTQYF
TGTGCCAGCAGCTTAATGGACAGGGGGGCCAGCACAGATACGCAGTATTTT